These 2 T cell receptor beta chains were all obtained from the same sample, sequenced in a study of blood T cell repertoires in COVID-19. Libraries were prepared by immunoSEQ multiplex PCR; TCRdb keeps only in-frame clonotypes and omits some of them. Here the sample spans fewer than 500,000 clones, roughly nine tenths being singletons. The sample taken for sequencing was PBMCs or T cells enriched from blood (not recorded which). Receptor source: a man aged 25 to 45 who had recovered from COVID-19.

The rearrangement links TRBV6-5 to TRBJ1-6, with TRBD1 matching over 9 bases. CDR3 size: 15 residues. Per germline, CDR1 MNHEY and CDR2 SVGAGI. V gave up 7 bases and J gave up 1 base; unmatched junction bases: 2. In nucleotides, the CDR3 is TGTGCCAGCACCGGGACAGGGTCCTATAATTCACCCCTCCACTTT. Protein: CASTGTGSYNSPLHF.

Only one count was recorded for this clone. This chain links TRBV29-1 with TRBJ2-1, with 9 bases that match TRBD1. The CDR3 has 13 amino acids. J gave up 4 bases and V 8 bases, and 6 bases lay outside the gene matches. Germline assignment: CDR1 SQVTM and CDR2 ANQGSEA. Here the CDR3 reads CSLRQGVYNEQFF. CDR3 sequence (DNA): TGCAGCCTTCGACAGGGGGTATACAATGAGCAGTTCTTC.